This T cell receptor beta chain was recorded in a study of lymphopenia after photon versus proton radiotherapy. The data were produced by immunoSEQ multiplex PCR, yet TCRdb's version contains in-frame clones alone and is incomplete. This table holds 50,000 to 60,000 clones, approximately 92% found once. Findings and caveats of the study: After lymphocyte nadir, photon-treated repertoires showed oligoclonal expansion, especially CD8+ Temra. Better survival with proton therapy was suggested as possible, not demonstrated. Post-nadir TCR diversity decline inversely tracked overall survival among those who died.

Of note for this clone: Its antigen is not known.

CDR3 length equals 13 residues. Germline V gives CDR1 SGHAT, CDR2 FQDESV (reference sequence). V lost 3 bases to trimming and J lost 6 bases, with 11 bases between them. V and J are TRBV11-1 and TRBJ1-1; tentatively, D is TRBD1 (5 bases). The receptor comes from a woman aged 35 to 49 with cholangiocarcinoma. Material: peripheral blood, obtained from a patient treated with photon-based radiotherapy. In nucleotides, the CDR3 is TGTGCCAGCAGCTTGGGGGGTAAGGCTGAAGCTTTCTTT. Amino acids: CASSLGGKAEAFF. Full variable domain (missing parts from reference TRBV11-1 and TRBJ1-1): EAEVAQSPRYKITEKSQAVAFWCDPISGHATLYWYRQILGQGPELLVQFQDESVVDDSQLPKDRFSAERLKGVDSTLKIQPAELGDSAMYLCASSLGGKAEAFFGQGTRLTVV.